Below are 9 T cell receptor beta chains sequenced from a single sample in a study of shared clonotypes between healthy human individuals. Data came from immunoSEQ multiplex PCR; TCRdb stores just in-frame clones and leaves some out. The sample lists approximately 1.5 million clones; 98% were seen once. Sample: naive CD4+ T cells sorted from blood. The subset is: CD45RA+ positively selected. The receptors were sampled from a man younger than 40 in good health.

V and J are TRBV20-1 and TRBJ2-3; D not certain. The V end lost 6 bases, the J end lost 5 bases, and 6 bases lay between the germline ends. The CDR3 has 10 amino acids. The germline gives CDR1 DFQATT, CDR2 SNEGSKA (reference sequence). The DNA for the CDR3 is TGCAGTGCCGAAGGAGATACGCAGTATTTT. Amino acids: CSAEGDTQYF.

In its sample, this clone was seen once. The chain uses TRBV10-1 and TRBJ2-7; 8 bases align to TRBD1. The germline gives CDR1 WNHNN, CDR2 SYGVQD (reference sequence). The V gene end was trimmed by 2 bases and the J gene end by 5 bases; junction bases not matched to a gene: 5. The CDR3 length is 14 residues. The CDR3 sequence: CASSEARGLDEQYF. CDR3 coding DNA: TGCGCCAGCAGTGAGGCCAGGGGGCTGGACGAGCAGTACTTC.

This sequence joins TRBV6-4 and TRBJ2-2; tentatively, D is TRBD1 or TRBD2 (5 bases each). Germline assignment: CDR1 MRHNA and CDR2 SNTAGT. V was pared by 4 bases and J by 7 bases, with 13 bases between. The CDR3 runs 14 residues. DNA for the CDR3: TGTGCCAGCAGTGTCCTCGAGAGGGGCGGGGAGCTGTTTTTT. Its protein product is CASSVLERGGELFF.

With regard to this clone: Other nucleotide sequences from this sample produce the same CDR3. The chain carries TRBV7-9 and TRBJ2-7; no definite D call. In germline, CDR1 is SEHNR, CDR2 FQNEAQ (reference sequence). This CDR3 has 11 amino acids. Deletions cut 1 base from V and 6 bases from J, with 4 bases between. CDR3 residues: CASSLVGEQYF. The CDR3 DNA sequence: TGTGCCAGCAGCTTAGTCGGCGAGCAGTACTTC.

This clone has just one count. The genes are TRBV7-2 and TRBJ2-6, with D possibly being TRBD1 (7 bases). The CDR3 has 16 amino acids. Germline V lookup: CDR1 SGHTA, CDR2 FQGNSA. The V gene lost 7 bases and the J gene lost 3 bases, with 16 bases spanning the gap. CDR3 amino acids: CASNLEGASGANVLTF. In DNA, the CDR3 is TGTGCCAGCAACCTGGAGGGGGCTAGTGGGGCCAACGTCCTGACTTTC.

With respect to this clone: Other DNA sequences in the same sample also yield this CDR3. The rearrangement joins TRBV10-3 to TRBJ2-7, with a tentative D call TRBD2 (5 bases). The germline V gene has CDR1 ENHRY and CDR2 SYGVKD. The V gene lost 4 bases and the J gene lost 4 bases, with 8 bases spanning the gap. This CDR3 is 12 amino acids long. CDR3 amino acids: CAISGGLYEQYF. The CDR3 nucleotides are TGTGCCATCAGTGGTGGACTTTACGAGCAGTACTTC.

V gene TRBV7-9 combines with J gene TRBJ1-5; 10 bases are shared with TRBD1. V was clipped by 4 bases and J by 2 bases; unmatched bases: 8. Germline V gene sequence: CDR1 SEHNR, CDR2 FQNEAQ (reference sequence). The CDR3 runs 17 residues. The CDR3 here is CASSSTKTGGRNQPQHF. The DNA for the CDR3 is TGTGCCAGCAGCTCAACTAAGACAGGGGGCCGCAATCAGCCCCAGCATTTT. Based on the CDR3 plus reference TRBV7-9 and TRBJ1-5, the full variable domain is DTGVSQNPRHKITKRGQNVTFRCDPISEHNRLYWYRQTLGQGPEFLTYFQNEAQLEKSRLLSDRFSAERPKGSFSTLEIQRTEQGDSAMYLCASSSTKTGGRNQPQHFGDGTRLSIL.

The V gene is TRBV30, the J gene TRBJ2-7; 10 bases are shared with TRBD1. The CDR3 runs to 17 residues. J lost 5 bases, V lost 3 bases, and 16 bases had no gene match. Germline values: CDR1 GTSNPN, CDR2 SVGIG (reference sequence). DNA for the CDR3: TGTGCCTGGAGCCTAGGATACCGGGGACAGGGGAGCAACGAGCAGTACTTC. Encoded protein: CAWSLGYRGQGSNEQYF.

The gene calls are TRBV10-2 and TRBJ2-7, with D tentatively TRBD2 (5 bases). Germline CDR1 and CDR2: WSHSY and SAAADI. This CDR3 has 14 amino acids. Trimming pared 4 bases from V and 4 bases from J, leaving 14 bases between. The CDR3 nucleotides read TGCGCCAGCAGTGCTCTTAGATCGGGGTACGAGCAGTACTTC. As protein: CASSALRSGYEQYF.